This record concerns one T cell receptor beta chain sequence. This record comes from a study of blood T cell repertoires in COVID-19. Background on the study: COVID-19 samples collected from the United States, Italy and Spain covered acute and convalescent phases. T cells, B-cell-depleted T cells, or PBMCs supplied cDNA or gDNA.

How the authors handled the data: It was from reference gene primer amplification that nucleated cell counts were estimated. Method: immunoSEQ multiplex PCR; TCRdb's copy keeps in-frame clones and lacks some. The V and J calls and clone size were taken over from that table, and D and trimming were inferred from the DNA. The sample yields 16,000 or so clones, roughly nine tenths seen once. CDR1 and CDR2 (germline): SGHRS, YFSETQ. The CDR3 is made up of 12 amino acids. V gave up 8 bases and J gave up 2 bases, with 10 bases separating them. Sequencing used peripheral blood. The chain recombines TRBV5-1 with TRBJ1-2; no definite D call. This receptor was obtained from an elderly man with acute or convalescent COVID-19. CDR3 in DNA: TGCGCCAGTTCCAACGGGAACTATGGCTACACCTTC. It encodes CASSNGNYGYTF. Looking up the rest from reference TRBV5-1 and TRBJ1-2 gives the full variable domain: KAGVTQTPRYLIKTRGQQVTLSCSPISGHRSVSWYQQTPGQGLQFLFEYFSETQRNKGNFPGRFSGRQFSNSRSEMNVSTLELGDSALYLCASSNGNYGYTFGSGTRLTVV.